This paragraph reports one T cell receptor (beta chain). At the survey level, the v3.0 immunoSEQ assay was run. Sequencing was performed with immunoSEQ multiplex PCR; in TCRdb, only in-frame clones are kept and a portion is missing. This sample has tens of thousands of clones, with roughly 80% found just once. The CDR3 extends over 13 amino acids. The V gene lost 5 bases and the J gene lost 5 bases, with 12 bases spanning the gap. Looked up from germline, CDR1 is LNHDA and CDR2 is SQIVND (reference sequence). The source of the sample is a study of long-term antiretroviral therapy in people with HIV. The V gene is TRBV19, the J gene TRBJ1-1, with D maybe TRBD1 (5 bases). The sequencing used unsorted PBMCs, collected 1.1 years before starting antiretroviral therapy. The sequence was obtained from a woman younger than 45 with HIV. CDR3 DNA sequence: TGTGCCAGTAGTGTGCAGGGAATTACTGAAGCTTTCTTT. Translated: CASSVQGITEAFF.